The T cell receptor (beta chain) described here comes from a study of T-cell reconstitution after alpha-beta-depleted transplantation in children. Study-level points and caveats: Expanded clones from the graft, numbering several hundred, reportedly supplied alpha-beta T cells about two months after transplant. Some patients' high day-60 TCRbeta diversity was traced to surviving recipient T cells and thymic progenitors.

The CDR3 is made up of 17 amino acids. Germline V gene lookup returns CDR1 SEHNR and CDR2 FQNEAQ (reference sequence). The V and J ends lost 11 bases and 7 bases, in that order; junction bases with no gene match: 17. Preparing the TCRbeta library involved the use of unique molecular identifiers. TCRdb recomputed calls from the PCR reads with MiXCR, one row per CDR3 protein. The sample contains fewer than 700,000 distinct CDR3 sequences, about an eighth of which appear only once. There are many counts of this clonotype. Its antigen is still unknown. The chain couples TRBV7-9 to TRBJ2-1; 13 positions match TRBD2. The clonotype was recovered from a male patient between 5 and 17 years old who had a stem cell transplant for acute myeloid leukemia, so the T cells may come from the graft donor. Here the sequenced sample was PBMCs, mostly from graft donor cells, taken 360 days after TCRalphabeta/CD19-depleted stem cell transplant. As DNA, the CDR3 is TGTGCCGTTCGTACTAGCGGGAGGGACCAAAGGCGGAATGAGCAGTTCTTC. As protein: CAVRTSGRDQRRNEQFF.